The present T cell receptor (beta chain) was sequenced within a study of CD8+ T cells in alopecia areata. Findings and caveats of the study: Treatment with tofacitinib significantly lowered scalp clonality and reduced expanded CD8+ clones among the top 100. Under tofacitinib, numerous expanded lesional clonotypes remained detectable in scalp and blood. How baseline CD8+ expansion relates to response remains uncertain (there was one nonresponder).

With regard to this clone: Its specificity is not known.

cDNA prepared by RNA extraction and subsequent reverse transcription served as the template for sequencing. Data came from immunoSEQ multiplex PCR; TCRdb stores just in-frame clones and leaves some out. The data show around 300,000 clones, 45% to 70% seen once. This CDR3 is 15 amino acids long. The V and J ends lost 0 bases and 8 bases respectively, with 14 bases between them. Germline CDR1 is SGHTA and CDR2 is FQGNSA. As for treatment: oral pan-JAK inhibitor, 5-10 mg twice daily. CD4+ and CD8+ T cells were sorted from PBMCs stained for CD3, CD4 and CD8. This clonotype was obtained from a human donor with alopecia areata. Sequencing was performed on CD4+ T cells sorted from blood, taken between weeks 51 and 54, from a patient treated with tofacitinib. The chain recombines TRBV7-2 with TRBJ2-1; TRBD2 is a possible D gene (7 bases). The CDR3 loop is CASSLAGRGGYEQFF. The DNA of the CDR3 is TGTGCCAGCAGCTTAGCTGGGCGCGGGGGCTATGAGCAGTTCTTC.